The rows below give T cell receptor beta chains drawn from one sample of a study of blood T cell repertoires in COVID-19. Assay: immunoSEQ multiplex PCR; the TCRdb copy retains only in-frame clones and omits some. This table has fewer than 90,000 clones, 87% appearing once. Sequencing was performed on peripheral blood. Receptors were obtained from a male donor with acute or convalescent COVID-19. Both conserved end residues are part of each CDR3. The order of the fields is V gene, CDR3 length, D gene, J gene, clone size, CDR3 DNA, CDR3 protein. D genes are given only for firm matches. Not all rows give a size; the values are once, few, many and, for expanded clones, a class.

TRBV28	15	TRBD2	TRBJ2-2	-	TGTGCCACCCGAATAGCGGGGGGGCCTACCGGGGAGCTGTTTTTT	CATRIAGGPTGELFF
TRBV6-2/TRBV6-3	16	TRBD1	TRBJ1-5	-	TGTGCCAGCAGTTCCACGGACAGGGGAGGTAATCAGCCCCAGCATTTT	CASSSTDRGGNQPQHF
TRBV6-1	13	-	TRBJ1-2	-	TGTGCCAGCAGTGAGGCCAGGGTGAGTGGCTACACCTTC	CASSEARVSGYTF
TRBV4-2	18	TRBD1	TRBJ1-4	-	TGTGCCAGCAGCCAAGTAGTAGGGACAGGGGTGATTAATGAAAAACTGTTTTTT	CASSQVVGTGVINEKLFF
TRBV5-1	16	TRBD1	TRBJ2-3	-	TGCGCCAGCACCTTAGGGACAGGGCGGCGGGTCGATACGCAGTATTTT	CASTLGTGRRVDTQYF
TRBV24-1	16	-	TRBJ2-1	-	TGTGCCACCAGTGACTTAGCGGCAAGCTCCTACAATGAGCAGTTCTTC	CATSDLAASSYNEQFF
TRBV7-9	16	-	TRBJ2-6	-	TGTGCCAGCATCGAAGGGACTCCTGTTGGGGCCAACGTCCTGACTTTC	CASIEGTPVGANVLTF
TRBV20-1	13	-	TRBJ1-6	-	TGCAGTGCTAGTCTCTCCTATAATTCACCCCTCCACTTT	CSASLSYNSPLHF
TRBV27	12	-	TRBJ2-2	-	TGTGCCAGCGGGCGGAACACCGGGGAGCTGTTTTTT	CASGRNTGELFF
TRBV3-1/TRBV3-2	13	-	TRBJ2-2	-	TGTGCCAGCAGCCAAGACTTAACCGGGGAGCTGTTTTTT	CASSQDLTGELFF
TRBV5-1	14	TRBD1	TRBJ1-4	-	TGCGCCAGCAGCTTGGAACAGGGGCTTAAAAAACTGTTTTTT	CASSLEQGLKKLFF
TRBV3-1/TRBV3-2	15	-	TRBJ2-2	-	TGTGCCAGCAGCCAAGTAAATAGCGAGGCCGGGGAGCTGTTTTTT	CASSQVNSEAGELFF
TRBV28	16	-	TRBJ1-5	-	TGTGCCAGCAGTTTGGGCAGGGGTAACGGCAATCAGCCCCAGCATTTT	CASSLGRGNGNQPQHF
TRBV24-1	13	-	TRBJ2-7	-	TGTGCCACCTCCGAAGGTTGGGGCCACGAGCAGTACTTC	CATSEGWGHEQYF
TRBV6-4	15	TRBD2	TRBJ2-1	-	TGTGCCAGCAGTGACGCAGCGGGGATCTACAATGAGCAGTTCTTC	CASSDAAGIYNEQFF
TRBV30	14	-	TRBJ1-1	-	TGTGCCTGGAGCCCCGACGGGGTGAACACTGAAGCTTTCTTT	CAWSPDGVNTEAFF
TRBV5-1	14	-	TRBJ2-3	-	TGCGCCAGCAGCAGGACTACCGGCACAGATACGCAGTATTTT	CASSRTTGTDTQYF
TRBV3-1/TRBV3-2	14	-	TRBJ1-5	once	TGTGCCAGCAGCCAAGATCGGAGCAATCAGCCCCAGCATTTT	CASSQDRSNQPQHF
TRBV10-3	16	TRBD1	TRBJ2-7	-	TGTGCCATCAGGCCTTCGGACAGGGGGGCAAACTACGAGCAGTACTTC	CAIRPSDRGANYEQYF
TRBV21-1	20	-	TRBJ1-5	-	TGTGCCAGCAGCAATTCTCCCGGGACAGGGTGTGTTGTGGCCGGTCAGCCCCAGCATTTT	CASSNSPGTGCVVAGQPQHF
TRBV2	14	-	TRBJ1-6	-	TGTGCCAGCAGTGTAACAGATAATAATTCACCCCTCCACTTT	CASSVTDNNSPLHF
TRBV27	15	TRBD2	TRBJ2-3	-	TGTGCCACCGCGGGGGGGGGCCCTTCCGCAGATACGCAGTATTTT	CATAGGGPSADTQYF
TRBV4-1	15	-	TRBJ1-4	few	TGCGCCAGCAGGGCGCAGGGGCATTCAGAAGAAAAACTGTTTTTT	CASRAQGHSEEKLFF
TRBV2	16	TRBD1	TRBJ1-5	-	TGTGCCAGCAGTAAACACCAGGGGGCGAGCAATCAGCCCCAGCATTTT	CASSKHQGASNQPQHF
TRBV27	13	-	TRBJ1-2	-	TGTGCCAGCTCACGGGGGGCAGGGTCTGGCTACACCTTC	CASSRGAGSGYTF
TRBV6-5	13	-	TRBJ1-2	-	TGTGCCAGCAGTTATCAGGGCTACTATGGCTACACCTTC	CASSYQGYYGYTF